The TCR beta chain described here comes from a study of blood T cell repertoires in COVID-19. Study details: Spain, Italy and the United States supplied samples that represented acute and convalescent COVID-19. PBMCs, B-cell-depleted T cells, or T cells provided the cDNA or gDNA that made up the material.

Germline values: CDR1 MNHEY, CDR2 SVGAGI. Losses at the gene ends were 0 bases for V and 0 bases for J; bases not matched to a gene: 0. This CDR3 has 15 residues. Authors' methods: Amplified reference gene primers provided the basis for estimating nucleated cell counts. Sequencing used immunoSEQ multiplex PCR; TCRdb keeps in-frame clones, though not all of them. Clone size and V and J calls were adopted from that table, with D and trimming inferred from the DNA. The sample holds around 58,000 clones; 88% are singletons and the top ten take around 4.5%. Sequencing input: peripheral blood. The sequence came from a human donor in a cohort sampled during active COVID-19. The V call is TRBV6-5, the J call TRBJ1-1; 8 bases are shared with TRBD1. DNA of the CDR3: TGTGCCAGCAGTTACTCGGGACAGGTGAACACTGAAGCTTTCTTT. Residues: CASSYSGQVNTEAFF.